The TCR beta chain described here comes from a study of cytomegalovirus exposure and HLA in healthy donors. Study findings and constraints: Common viral pathogens (according to a later analysis) appeared linked to several of the most significant clusters.

PCR amplification relied on 60 Vbeta primers (plus 13 Jbeta primers). Measured with immunoSEQ multiplex PCR; TCRdb has only the in-frame clones, and not every one. This sample has under 150,000 clones; around 70% occur once, and the top ten carry roughly 2.7%. With respect to this clone: The antigen is unknown.

Germline V gene lookup returns CDR1 LNHDA and CDR2 SQIVND (reference sequence). CDR3 length equals 14 residues. The J segment lost 5 bases and the V segment lost 5 bases, leaving 0 bases of the junction unmatched. Sequenced sample: PBMCs. The receptor's source is a woman aged 55-70 years in good health and CMV-seropositive. The J gene is TRBJ2-5, the V gene TRBV19, with 15 bases identical to TRBD2. The CDR3 here is CASSGTSGGETQYF. For the CDR3, the DNA is TGTGCCAGTAGTGGGACTAGCGGGGGGGAGACCCAGTACTTC.